These 21 T cell receptor beta chains came from one sample sequenced in a study of tumor-infiltrating lymphocytes in primary liver carcinoma. RNA was extracted from whole blood without cell sorting, alongside germline DNA. A primer matching the constant region was used to make TCR beta cDNA from approximately 520 ng of total RNA. ARM-PCR, slightly modified, supplied the TCR beta libraries through three nested multiplex PCR rounds. In the first two PCR rounds, TRBV1-TRBV30 forward primers were paired with a C-beta reverse primer, and each round lasted roughly 9 cycles. One entry per CDR3 protein results from TCRdb running MiXCR on the multiplex PCR reads. This sample carries 300,000 to 400,000 distinct CDR3 sequences, 65% of them seen once, and the ten largest clones take about 6%. Sequenced input: peripheral blood. The receptors derive from a man aged 35 to 55 with primary liver carcinoma and hepatitis B virus infection.

J is TRBJ2-7 and V is TRBV7-9; D uncertain. Trimming removed 7 bases at V and 5 bases at J, with 9 bases between. From germline, CDR1 is SEHNR and CDR2 FQNEAQ (reference sequence). This CDR3 has 11 amino acids. The CDR3 coding sequence is TGTGCCAGCAACTCCCAGGACGAGCAGTACTTC. Its protein is CASNSQDEQYF.

This rearrangement joins TRBV11-2 to TRBJ2-7; weak D call: TRBD2 (5 bases). V was shortened by 4 bases and J by 0 bases, with 25 bases between the two germline ends. Germline loops: CDR1 SGHAT, CDR2 FQNNGV. There are 19 residues in the CDR3. The CDR3 DNA follows: TGTGCCAGCAGCTGGCACACGGGAAAGGGTGTTCCGAGCTCCTACGAGCAGTACTTC. Its translation is CASSWHTGKGVPSSYEQYF. Variable domain in full (rest from reference TRBV11-2 and TRBJ2-7): EAGVAQSPRYKIIEKRQSVAFWCNPISGHATLYWYQQILGQGPKLLIQFQNNGVVDDSQLPKDRFSAERLKGVDSTLKIQPAKLEDSAVYLCASSWHTGKGVPSSYEQYFGPGTRLTVT.

Turning to this clonotype: A much larger clonotype is one base distant, so this may be a read error. The rearrangement joins TRBV6-5 to TRBJ1-2; no clear D gene. CDR3 length: 15 residues. Trimming pared 5 bases from V and 2 bases from J, leaving 15 bases between. CDR1 and CDR2 (germline): MNHEY, SVGAGI. CDR3 region: CASSPVLPLNYGYTF. The CDR3 DNA reads as TGTGCCAGCAGTCCGGTCCTACCCCTGAACTATGGCTACACCTTC.

The chain carries TRBV11-2 and TRBJ2-7; 13 nucleotides line up with TRBD2. The germline V gene has CDR1 SGHAT and CDR2 FQNNGV. The CDR3 spans 15 residues. The CDR3, as DNA: TGTGTCACCAGCGGAGGACTAGCGGGAGTTGGCGACCAGTACTTC. Translated: CVTSGGLAGVGDQYF.

The rearrangement uses TRBV5-1 and TRBJ2-1, with TRBD2 as a possible D gene (5 bases). Germline CDR1 is SGHRS and CDR2 is YFSETQ. The CDR3 sequence is 14 residues long. Trimming shortened V by 1 base and J by 8 bases, and 13 bases separated the two germline ends. CDR3 sequence: CASSLSLGRDEQFF. CDR3 in DNA: TGCGCCAGCAGCTTGTCGCTTGGGAGAGATGAGCAGTTCTTC.

This clonotype occurred many times. This rearrangement joins TRBV11-2 to TRBJ2-1; possibly TRBD2 for D (6 bases). The CDR3 totals 14 residues. Trimming left V 3 bases short and J 8 bases short, with 14 bases between. From germline, CDR1 is SGHAT and CDR2 FQNNGV. The CDR3 region is CASSLGGFRDEQFF. In nucleotides, the CDR3 is TGTGCCAGCAGCTTGGGGGGATTCAGAGATGAGCAGTTCTTC.

V gene TRBV11-2 combines with J gene TRBJ2-7; D remains unclear. The CDR3 runs to 13 residues. Germline V gene lookup returns CDR1 SGHAT and CDR2 FQNNGV. The ends were cut back, 8 bases at V and 0 bases at J, with 11 bases in the middle. Written as DNA, the CDR3 is TGTGCCAGCTTGGGGTTGATCTCCTACGAGCAGTACTTC. Translated: CASLGLISYEQYF.

This chain joins TRBV28 and TRBJ2-3; D is possibly TRBD1 (6 bases). CDR3 size: 13 residues. The V gene lost 6 bases and the J gene lost 10 bases, with 17 bases spanning the gap. Germline V CDR1 and CDR2: MDHEN, SYDVKM. The CDR3 region is CASRFWTDGAQYF. The CDR3, as DNA: TGTGCCAGCAGGTTTTGGACAGATGGTGCGCAGTATTTT.

The chain has TRBV6-2 or TRBV6-3 and TRBJ2-7; no clear D. Germline V gene data show CDR1 as MNHEY and CDR2 as SVGEGT. The CDR3 has 16 residues. V shed 11 bases and J shed 3 bases, with 26 bases lying between them. The DNA of the CDR3 is TGTGCCCACAGTTACTCGAGAAGGGCCGAAAGCTACGAGCAGTACTTC. Protein: CAHSYSRRAESYEQYF.

Turning to this clonotype: The final CDR3 position lacks the conserved phenylalanine or tryptophan, pointing to a likely read error. The chain couples TRBV11-2 to TRBJ2-7; perhaps TRBD1 as D (6 bases). The CDR3 is 13 residues long. The V gene's germline CDR1 is SGHAT and CDR2 FQNNGV. Between the trimmed V and J ends, which lost 10 bases and 3 bases, there was a span of 16 bases. The DNA for the CDR3 is TGTGCCATCAGACGTACAGGGATCTACGAGCAGTACATC. This encodes CAIRRTGIYEQYI.

A remark on this clonotype: A read error is likely, as this CDR3 ends without the conserved phenylalanine or tryptophan. The chain carries TRBV11-2 and TRBJ2-7; D perhaps matches TRBD1 (5 bases). The germline V gene has CDR1 SGHAT and CDR2 FQNNGV. CDR3 length: 13 amino acids. The CDR3 region has the DNA TGTGCCAGCAGCTGGGGCGACTCCTACAAGCAGTACTTG. This sequence encodes CASSWGDSYKQYL.

A note on this clonotype: A junction boundary mismatches the germline segment, possibly from a read error. The chain employs TRBV30 and TRBJ1-4; possibly TRBD1 for D (6 bases). The CDR3 is made up of 13 amino acids. Germline lookup yields CDR1 GTSNPN and CDR2 SVGIG (reference sequence). CDR3 loop: CAWTGQGGEKLFF. The CDR3 DNA reads TGTGCCTGGACGGGACAAGGGGGAGAAAAGCTGTTTTTT.

Comments on this clonotype: Being one base from a much bigger clone, this may be a read error. The DNA for the CDR3 is TGTGCCAGCAGCACACCCGGGGCGGGGTTCTTTCAGTACTTC. This encodes CASSTPGAGFFQYF. V gene TRBV6-2 or TRBV6-3 combines with J gene TRBJ2-4; the D gene is possibly TRBD2 (6 bases). The CDR3 is made up of 14 amino acids. V dropped 6 bases and J dropped 11 bases, with 20 bases sitting between them. CDR1 and CDR2 (germline): MNHEY, SVGEGT.

A note on this clonotype: At one end, the junction sequence differs from germline, possibly due to a read error. The chain carries TRBV11-1 and TRBJ2-3, with D uncertain. Germline V gene sequence: CDR1 SGHAT, CDR2 FQDESV (reference sequence). The CDR3 covers 13 residues. The DNA for the CDR3 is TGTGCCAGCAGCTTAGGGCAGCGTGACACGCAGTACTTT. Protein product: CASSLGQRDTQYF. Full variable domain (remainder filled in from reference TRBV11-1 and TRBJ2-3): EAEVAQSPRYKITEKSQAVAFWCDPISGHATLYWYRQILGQGPELLVQFQDESVVDDSQLPKDRFSAERLKGVDSTLKIQPAELGDSAMYLCASSLGQRDTQYFGPGTRLTVL.

In its sample, this clonotype was seen many times. CDR3 sequence (DNA): TGCAGCGTTGAAGCTGAGCGACGAGGAAAGGAGCAGTTCTTC. Amino acids: CSVEAERRGKEQFF. The chain has TRBV29-1 and TRBJ2-1; no clear D. This CDR3 region has 14 residues. V gave up 1 base and J gave up 10 bases, with 17 bases separating them. In germline, CDR1 is SQVTM, CDR2 ANQGSEA.

The CDR3 DNA reads TGTGCCAGCAGTTTACTGGGATCCGGGCAGTACTTC. It specifies CASSLLGSGQYF. This chain uses TRBV28 with TRBJ2-7; D gene uncertain. Per the germline V gene, CDR1 is MDHEN and CDR2 is SYDVKM. The CDR3 sequence is 12 residues long. Trimming removed 2 bases at V and 9 bases at J, with 11 bases between.

The chain links TRBV11-2 to TRBJ2-1; D possibly corresponds to TRBD2 (7 bases). This CDR3 region has 15 residues. Germline loops: CDR1 SGHAT, CDR2 FQNNGV. The V gene lost 8 bases and the J gene lost 16 bases, with 30 bases spanning the gap. The CDR3 reads CASSRGGNSYNEKFF. In nucleotides, the CDR3 is TGTGCCAGCTCGAGGGGGGGGAACTCCTACAATGAGAAATTCTTC.

The chain is built from TRBV4-1 and TRBJ2-3; D gene ambiguous. This CDR3 region has 12 residues. Germline V gives CDR1 MGHRA, CDR2 YSYEKL. Trimming removed 1 base at V and 4 bases at J, with 3 bases between. The DNA for the CDR3 is TGCGCCAGCAGCCAAGTGCCAGATACGCAGTATTTT. Amino acids: CASSQVPDTQYF.

The chain couples TRBV5-1 to TRBJ2-6, with D tentatively TRBD1 (5 bases). The CDR3 contains 18 residues. Germline V gene sequence: CDR1 SGHRS, CDR2 YFSETQ. Trimming took 0 bases from V and 2 from J, leaving 15 bases between them. The CDR3 reads CASSLAGDSLPGANVLTF. The CDR3 DNA sequence: TGCGCCAGCAGCTTGGCCGGTGACAGCCTCCCTGGGGCCAACGTCCTGACTTTC.

Turning to this clonotype: Being one base from a much bigger clone, this may be a read error. This rearrangement joins TRBV10-3 to TRBJ2-5; D is undetermined. The germline V gene has CDR1 ENHRY and CDR2 SYGVKD. The CDR3 totals 13 residues. The CDR3 DNA is TGTGCCATCAGCGAACCAGGCCAAGGGACCCAGTACTTC. Translation gives CAISEPGQGTQYF.

As to this clonotype: One junction end does not reproduce the germline sequence, and a read error may be involved. The chain combines TRBV29-1 with TRBJ2-1, with 7 bases that match TRBD2. Germline loops: CDR1 SQVTM, CDR2 ANQGSEA. This CDR3 contains 16 residues. CDR3: CSVTPTRGRAYYEQFF. In DNA form, the CDR3 reads TGCAGCGTCACACCCACTAGAGGGAGGGCCTACTATGAGCAGTTCTTC.